These T cell receptor beta chains were read from a single sample in a study of T cell responses to AZD1222 COVID-19 vaccine. Assay used: immunoSEQ multiplex PCR; TCRdb lists only in-frame clones, some missing. The sample has approximately 120,000 clones, around 89% seen once; the top ten hold 3.5% to 5%. The input for sequencing was peripheral blood, taken on day 0 of AZD1222 vaccination. Receptor source: an adult in good health. The CDR3 runs from the conserved cysteine through the conserved F or W. D genes are given only for firm matches. The size field is filled for only some rows; it gives once, few, many or a size class.

V: TRBV10-2
J: TRBJ2-3
size: .
D: TRBD2
DNA: TGCGCCACCCTGGGAGGGGCAGATACGCAGTATTTT
CDR3: CATLGGADTQYF

V: TRBV6-1
J: TRBJ2-2
size: .
D: .
DNA: TGTGCCAGCAGTGAATGGGGCCCTCCACCCGGGGAGCTGTTTTTT
CDR3: CASSEWGPPPGELFF

V: TRBV4-3
J: TRBJ1-4
size: .
D: .
DNA: TGCGCCAGCAGCCAAGAGGAGTCTGAGAACAGTTATAATGAAAAACTGTTTTTT
CDR3: CASSQEESENSYNEKLFF

V: TRBV19
J: TRBJ2-7
size: .
D: .
DNA: TGTGCCAGTAGTATCCGTGACGAGCAGTACTTC
CDR3: CASSIRDEQYF

V: TRBV4-1
J: TRBJ2-7
size: .
D: TRBD1
DNA: TGCGCCAGCAGCCAAGCAGGGGGTATCTACGAGCAGTACTTC
CDR3: CASSQAGGIYEQYF

V: TRBV20-1
J: TRBJ1-1
size: once
D: .
DNA: TGCAGTGCTCGCAGGAACACTGAAGCTTTCTTT
CDR3: CSARRNTEAFF

V: TRBV6-5
J: TRBJ1-6
size: few
D: .
DNA: TGTGCCAGCAGTTACTCGTTGGCATCGAGAAGTTCACCCCTCCACTTT
CDR3: CASSYSLASRSSPLHF

V: TRBV12-3/TRBV12-4
J: TRBJ1-1
size: .
D: .
DNA: TGTGCCAGCAGTTTTAGGGGAAAGGCTGAAGCTTTCTTT
CDR3: CASSFRGKAEAFF

V: TRBV4-2
J: TRBJ1-5
size: .
D: .
DNA: TGTGCCAGCAGCCTTAGTTTAAGCAATCAGCCCCAGCATTTT
CDR3: CASSLSLSNQPQHF

V: TRBV7-2
J: TRBJ2-7
size: few
D: TRBD1
DNA: TGTGCCAGCAGCTTAAATCTAGGGGGACAGGGGGCGCAGTACTTC
CDR3: CASSLNLGGQGAQYF

V: TRBV4-2
J: TRBJ2-7
size: few
D: TRBD2
DNA: TGTGCCAGCAGCCAAGATTTGAGCGGGGGGACCTCCTACGAGCAGTACTTC
CDR3: CASSQDLSGGTSYEQYF

V: TRBV29-1
J: TRBJ1-6
size: .
D: .
DNA: TGCAGCGTCCGTTGGGGGGAAGGATCACCCCTCCACTTT
CDR3: CSVRWGEGSPLHF

V: TRBV27
J: TRBJ1-4
size: .
D: .
DNA: TGTGCCAGCAGTTTATGGAGGGGTGAAAAACTGTTTTTT
CDR3: CASSLWRGEKLFF

V: TRBV6-5
J: TRBJ2-7
size: .
D: .
DNA: TGTGCCAGCAGTTACCGAGCTGTCGGGGGGCTCTGGGAGCAGTACTTC
CDR3: CASSYRAVGGLWEQYF

V: TRBV18
J: TRBJ1-1
size: .
D: .
DNA: TGTGCCAGCTCACCAAGCATAGGGTTCGCGTACACTGAAGCTTTCTTT
CDR3: CASSPSIGFAYTEAFF

V: TRBV2
J: TRBJ1-3
size: .
D: TRBD1
DNA: TGTGCCAGCAGTGGCCAGGGGGCAGCTGGAAACACCATATATTTT
CDR3: CASSGQGAAGNTIYF

V: TRBV14
J: TRBJ1-3
size: .
D: .
DNA: TGTGCCAGCAGCCAATCCCGGGGGAGTACCATATATTTT
CDR3: CASSQSRGSTIYF

V: TRBV9
J: TRBJ1-3
size: .
D: .
DNA: TGTGCCAGCAGCCCGAGCGTGGTTTCGGGAAACACCATATATTTT
CDR3: CASSPSVVSGNTIYF

V: TRBV5-1
J: TRBJ2-1
size: .
D: TRBD2
DNA: TGCGCCAGCAGCTCTCGACTAGCGGGAGCCTACAATGAGCAGTTCTTC
CDR3: CASSSRLAGAYNEQFF

V: TRBV2
J: TRBJ2-1
size: .
D: TRBD2
DNA: TGTGCCAGCAATCTGGGACTAGCGGGAGGCAGGCAGTTCTTC
CDR3: CASNLGLAGGRQFF

V: TRBV18
J: TRBJ1-4
size: .
D: .
DNA: TGTGCCAGCGGGGACAATGAAAAACTGTTTTTT
CDR3: CASGDNEKLFF

V: TRBV7-9
J: TRBJ1-1
size: .
D: TRBD1
DNA: TGTGCCAGCAGCCCACAGGGGGGTACTGAAGCTTTCTTT
CDR3: CASSPQGGTEAFF

V: TRBV29-1
J: TRBJ2-3
size: few
D: TRBD1
DNA: TGCAGCGTTGAAGGCGGGACAGGAGGGGGCACAGATACGCAGTATTTT
CDR3: CSVEGGTGGGTDTQYF

V: TRBV5-1
J: TRBJ1-5
size: once
D: TRBD1
DNA: TGCGCCAGCAGCTTGGAGGGGGCAGGGGCAGGACAGCCCCAGCATTTT
CDR3: CASSLEGAGAGQPQHF

V: TRBV21-1
J: TRBJ2-3
size: .
D: .
DNA: TGTGCCAGCAGCAAAGGAAGGGGTAGTACGCAGTATTTT
CDR3: CASSKGRGSTQYF

V: TRBV5-1
J: TRBJ1-1
size: .
D: .
DNA: TGCGCCAGCAGTCTTCAGGGTACAGCTTTCTTT
CDR3: CASSLQGTAFF

V: TRBV2
J: TRBJ1-1
size: .
D: .
DNA: TGTGCCAGCAGTGTGCACCCGAACACTGAAGCTTTCTTT
CDR3: CASSVHPNTEAFF

V: TRBV3-1/TRBV3-2
J: TRBJ2-1
size: once
D: .
DNA: TGTGCCAGCAGCCAAGTGATGCAAGGGGCAAGAATCAATGAGCAGTTCTTC
CDR3: CASSQVMQGARINEQFF

V: TRBV7-8
J: TRBJ2-1
size: .
D: TRBD1
DNA: TGTGCCAGCAGCTTTATCCCGGACAGGATGGTAACCTACAATGAGCAGTTCTTC
CDR3: CASSFIPDRMVTYNEQFF

V: TRBV14
J: TRBJ1-6
size: once
D: TRBD1
DNA: TGTGCCAGCAGCCAAGTGGGACAGGGTTCACCCCTCCACTTT
CDR3: CASSQVGQGSPLHF

V: TRBV28
J: TRBJ1-5
size: .
D: .
DNA: TGTGCCAGCAGTTTCATCCCACAGGGTCCGGGGGAGCCCCAGCATTTT
CDR3: CASSFIPQGPGEPQHF

V: TRBV21-1
J: TRBJ1-4
size: .
D: .
DNA: TGTGCCAGCAGCAAGGCGGACAGGGCAGTTTTTGATGAAAAACTGTTTTTT
CDR3: CASSKADRAVFDEKLFF

V: TRBV12-3/TRBV12-4
J: TRBJ1-2
size: .
D: .
DNA: TGTGCCAGCAGTTTAGGGGGCGGCTACACCTTC
CDR3: CASSLGGGYTF

V: TRBV19
J: TRBJ1-3
size: .
D: .
DNA: TGTGCCAGTACCCCGGTTACATCTGGAAACACCATATATTTT
CDR3: CASTPVTSGNTIYF

V: TRBV2
J: TRBJ2-2
size: .
D: .
DNA: TGTGCCAGCAGTGTTCTGGGGCAGAACACCGGGGAGCTGTTTTTT
CDR3: CASSVLGQNTGELFF

V: TRBV30
J: TRBJ2-7
size: .
D: TRBD2
DNA: TGTGCCTGGAGAATAGCGGGAGGGGGCTACGAGCAGTACTTC
CDR3: CAWRIAGGGYEQYF

V: TRBV2
J: TRBJ2-6
size: .
D: TRBD1
DNA: TGTGCCAGCAAGGGATCAGGGGGAGCCAACGTCCTGACTTTC
CDR3: CASKGSGGANVLTF

V: TRBV28
J: TRBJ1-1
size: .
D: .
DNA: TGTGCCAGCGAAGGGAACACTGAAGCTTTCTTT
CDR3: CASEGNTEAFF

V: TRBV28
J: TRBJ2-1
size: .
D: .
DNA: TGTGCCAGCAGTTCCTTGGACGAGCAGTTCTTC
CDR3: CASSSLDEQFF

V: TRBV30
J: TRBJ1-1
size: .
D: .
DNA: TGTGCCTGGAGTGTGGCGGAGGAAGCTTTCTTT
CDR3: CAWSVAEEAFF

V: TRBV7-9
J: TRBJ2-7
size: .
D: .
DNA: TGTGCCAGCAGCCCCACAGGACAGCTAACCTACGAGCAGTACTTC
CDR3: CASSPTGQLTYEQYF

V: TRBV2
J: TRBJ2-7
size: .
D: .
DNA: TGTGCCAGCAAAGAGGGGGGGTTAAGTTACGAGCAGTACTTC
CDR3: CASKEGGLSYEQYF

V: TRBV7-9
J: TRBJ2-7
size: .
D: .
DNA: TGTGCCAGCAGCCGATGGGACTTCAACTACGAGCAGTACTTC
CDR3: CASSRWDFNYEQYF

V: TRBV28
J: TRBJ1-2
size: .
D: .
DNA: TGTGCCAGCGTTCGGCCGGGGGTTGGGGGCGGCTACACCTTC
CDR3: CASVRPGVGGGYTF

V: TRBV10-2
J: TRBJ2-1
size: .
D: TRBD2
DNA: TGCGCCAGCAGTAAGACTAGCGGGATCCCCTACAATGAGCAGTTCTTC
CDR3: CASSKTSGIPYNEQFF

V: TRBV19
J: TRBJ1-6
size: few
D: .
DNA: TGTGCCAGCACCCTTACAGGTCGCAATTCACCCCTCCACTTT
CDR3: CASTLTGRNSPLHF

V: TRBV6-5
J: TRBJ2-7
size: .
D: TRBD2
DNA: TGTGCCAGCAGTCGGACTAGCGCTACCGAGCAGTACTTC
CDR3: CASSRTSATEQYF

V: TRBV6-4
J: TRBJ1-2
size: .
D: .
DNA: TGTGCCAGCAGTGACTCGTATGGGGCTTCTGGCTACACCTTC
CDR3: CASSDSYGASGYTF

V: TRBV30
J: TRBJ1-5
size: .
D: .
DNA: TGTGCCTGGGGAGGACAGACCAATCAGCCCCAGCATTTT
CDR3: CAWGGQTNQPQHF

V: TRBV7-2
J: TRBJ1-3
size: few
D: .
DNA: TGTGCCAGCAGCTTTGAAGGAAACACCATATATTTT
CDR3: CASSFEGNTIYF

V: TRBV7-2
J: TRBJ1-5
size: many
D: .
DNA: TGTGCCAGCAGCCCAAACGTAGGGGAGCCCCAGCATTTT
CDR3: CASSPNVGEPQHF

V: TRBV3-1/TRBV3-2
J: TRBJ1-1
size: .
D: .
DNA: TGTGCCAGCAGCGATATCAGGGCTAACACTGAAGCTTTCTTT
CDR3: CASSDIRANTEAFF

V: TRBV28
J: TRBJ2-7
size: .
D: .
DNA: TGTGCCAGCAGTTTGGTCAGCGCATGGGGGCAGTACTTC
CDR3: CASSLVSAWGQYF

V: TRBV6-1
J: TRBJ2-5
size: .
D: TRBD2
DNA: TGTGCCAGCAGTGGGACTAGCGGGAGAGAGTTCCAGGAGACCCAGTACTTC
CDR3: CASSGTSGREFQETQYF

V: TRBV5-1
J: TRBJ1-6
size: .
D: .
DNA: TGCGCCAGCACCGGCCGGGCCGGTGATAATTCACCCCTCCACTTT
CDR3: CASTGRAGDNSPLHF